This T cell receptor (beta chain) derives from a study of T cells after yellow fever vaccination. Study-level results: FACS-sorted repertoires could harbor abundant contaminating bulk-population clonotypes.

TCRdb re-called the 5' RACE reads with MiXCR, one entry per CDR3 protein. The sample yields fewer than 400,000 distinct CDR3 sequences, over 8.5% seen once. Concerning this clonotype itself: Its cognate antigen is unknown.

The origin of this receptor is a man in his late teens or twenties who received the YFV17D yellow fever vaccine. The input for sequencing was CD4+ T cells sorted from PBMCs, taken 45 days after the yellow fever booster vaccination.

CDR3 bases: TGCGCCAGCAGCCAGCCCTCTGCAACTAATGAAAAACTGTTTTTT. This gives the protein CASSQPSATNEKLFF. The V and J genes are TRBV4-1 and TRBJ1-4; D not certain. The V and J ends lost 3 bases and 0 bases respectively, with 8 bases between them. There are 15 residues in the CDR3. Germline values: CDR1 MGHRA, CDR2 YSYEKL.